This T cell receptor beta chain was obtained from a study of blood T cell repertoires in COVID-19. Study overall: The origin of the acute and convalescent COVID-19 samples was the United States, Italy and Spain. Sources were T cells, B-cell-depleted T cells, or PBMCs; the material itself was cDNA or gDNA.

The CDR3 loop spans 12 amino acids. In the authors' workflow: Estimates of nucleated cell counts were drawn from the amplification of reference gene primers. The table came from immunoSEQ multiplex PCR; TCRdb's copy has only in-frame clones and leaves some out. V, J and clone size are taken as reported in that table, and D and trimming were inferred from the DNA itself. The data hold 360,000 or so clones, with around 90% observed a single time. The chain recombines TRBV21-1 with TRBJ2-3; the table gives TRBD2 as D, unverified against the DNA. TRBV21-1 is recorded as a pseudogene. This receptor was identified in a man younger than 35 with active or convalescent COVID-19. Sequenced material: peripheral blood. The CDR3 coding sequence is TGTGCCAGCCGAGGGGGGGCAGATACGCAGTATTTT. This translates into CASRGGADTQYF.